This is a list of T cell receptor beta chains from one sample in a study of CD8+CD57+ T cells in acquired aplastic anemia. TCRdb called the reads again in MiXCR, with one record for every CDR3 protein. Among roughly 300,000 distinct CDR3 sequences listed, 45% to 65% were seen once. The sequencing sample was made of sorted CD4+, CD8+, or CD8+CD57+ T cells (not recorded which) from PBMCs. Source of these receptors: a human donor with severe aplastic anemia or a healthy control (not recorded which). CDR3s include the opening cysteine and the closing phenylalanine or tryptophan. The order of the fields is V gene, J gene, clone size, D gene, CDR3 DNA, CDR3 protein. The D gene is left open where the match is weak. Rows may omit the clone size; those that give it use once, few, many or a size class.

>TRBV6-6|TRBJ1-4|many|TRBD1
TGTGCCAGCAGTCCGGACAGGGGGAAAAAACTGTTTTTT
CASSPDRGKKLFF
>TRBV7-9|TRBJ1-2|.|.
TGTGCCAGCAGCTTAGCGCCGGCAGTCTATGGCTACACCTTC
CASSLAPAVYGYTF
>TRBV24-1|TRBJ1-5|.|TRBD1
TGTGCCACCAGGACAGGGGGTAATCAGCCCCAGCATTTT
CATRTGGNQPQHF
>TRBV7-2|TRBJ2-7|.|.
TGTGCCAGCAGCCTGGCTGAGTACTACGAGCAGTACTTC
CASSLAEYYEQYF
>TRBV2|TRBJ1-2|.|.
TGTGCCAGCAGTGAATACCGGGATGGCTACACCTTC
CASSEYRDGYTF
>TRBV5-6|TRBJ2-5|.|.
TGTGCCAGCAGCCCGCCGGGGGACAGAGGGGCCCAGTACTTC
CASSPPGDRGAQYF
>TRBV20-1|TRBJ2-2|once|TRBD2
TGCAGCGCTCCGGGACTAAACACCGGGGAGCTGTTTTTT
CSAPGLNTGELFF
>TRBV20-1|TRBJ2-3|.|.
TGCAGTGTACTCGACCTCACCGCAGATACGCAGTATTTT
CSVLDLTADTQYF
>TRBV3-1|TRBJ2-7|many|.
TGTGCCAGCAGCCAAGTTCGAGGGTACGAGCAGTACTTC
CASSQVRGYEQYF
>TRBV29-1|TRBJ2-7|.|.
TGCAGCGCCGCTAAGGGGTACGAGCAGTACTTC
CSAAKGYEQYF
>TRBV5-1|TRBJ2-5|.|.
TGCGCCAGCAGCTTCGGCGGCAGAAACCAAGAGACCCAGTACTTC
CASSFGGRNQETQYF
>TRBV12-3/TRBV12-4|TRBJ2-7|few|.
TGTGCCAGCAGTCCCCTACCCTACGAGCAGTACTTC
CASSPLPYEQYF
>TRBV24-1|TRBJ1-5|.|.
TGTGCCACCAGTGTTGGGGTGGGGCAGCCCCAGCATTTT
CATSVGVGQPQHF
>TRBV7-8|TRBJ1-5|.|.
TGTGCCAGCAGCCCGTCACAGGGCGTCGATCAGCCCCAGCATTTT
CASSPSQGVDQPQHF
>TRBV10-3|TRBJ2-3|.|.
TGTGTCATCAGGCCGGACCTCTTACGCACAGATACGCAGTATTTT
CVIRPDLLRTDTQYF
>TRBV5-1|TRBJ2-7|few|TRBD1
TGCGCCAGCAGCTCGGGACAGGGGTACGAGCAGTACTTC
CASSSGQGYEQYF
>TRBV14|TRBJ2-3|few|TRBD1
TGTGCCAGCAGCCTTCAACGGGGCAGGGGGACAGATACGCAGTATTTT
CASSLQRGRGTDTQYF